The rows below give T cell receptor beta chains drawn from one sample of a study of cytomegalovirus exposure and HLA in healthy donors. Libraries were prepared by immunoSEQ multiplex PCR; TCRdb keeps only in-frame clonotypes and omits some of them. The sample has 95,000 to 150,000 clones, over 75% seen once. Source material: PBMCs. The receptor set was obtained from a human donor in good health. The CDR3 runs from the conserved cysteine through the conserved F or W.

CDR3 length,V gene,CDR3 protein
14,TRBV6-1,CASSEGGVTDTQYF
16,TRBV5-1,CASSLDSRGRSEKLFF
15,TRBV7-9,CASSPGGRTNEKLFF
19,TRBV30,CAWSPPPSAGTGGFNIQYF
12,TRBV28,CASSNRGRGYTF
17,TRBV11-3,CASSLGGWGQKNTEAFF
17,TRBV19,CASSITGGGGDTGELFF
17,TRBV25-1,CASSESAGGKAGNTIYF
14,TRBV5-1,CASSSGGGDEKLFF
16,TRBV15,CATSRGGLAINNEQFF
15,TRBV6-1,CASSGNTGANQPQHF
14,TRBV7-2,CASSLSSGARGYTF
12,TRBV10-3,CAISQGEGQQYF
14,TRBV11-3,CASSLGQGVYGYTF
13,TRBV28,CASRSLLDRPQHF
14,TRBV5-1,CASSLAGGAYEQYF
17,TRBV2,CASSEAGSASGFYEQYF
15,TRBV7-6,CASSLGQANTGELFF
15,TRBV25-1,CASSESDGVVSGYTF
17,TRBV21-1,CASMQSGAAGDNQPQHF
14,TRBV29-1,CSVVDRFRGNTIYF
15,TRBV5-8,CASSLGTSSYNEQFF
15,TRBV7-9,CASSPPSDRGQEQYF
14,TRBV9,CASSVGGANTEAFF
15,TRBV5-4,CASSVSGSSYNEQFF
14,TRBV5-1,CASSLSGSTHEQYF
17,TRBV19,CASSIALGLAGVETQYF
16,TRBV2,CASEWDRGLVNEKLFF